The source of this T cell receptor beta chain is a study of blood T cell repertoires in COVID-19. The study recruited people aged about 18 to 95 years across around 23 US areas. How the authors handled the data: Estimation of nucleated cell counts was performed using reference gene primer amplification. The assay was immunoSEQ multiplex PCR, and TCRdb's table has in-frame clones only and misses some. V and J calls and clone size come straight from that table; D and trimming were deduced from the DNA. The table shows about 370,000 clones, with 90% to 95% occurring only once. The CDR3 spans 18 residues.

This clonotype originated in a woman aged 40 to 49 who had been exposed to COVID-19. What was sequenced was PBMCs or T cells enriched from blood (not recorded which). This chain connects TRBV12-1 to TRBJ2-3; TRBD1, the D gene given by the table, was not confirmed from the DNA. TRBV12-1 is tagged as a pseudogene. The CDR3 DNA reads TGTGCCAGCAGCCCCCGGGGGGACAGGCCTAACCCCACAGATACGCAGTATTTT. Protein product: CASSPRGDRPNPTDTQYF.